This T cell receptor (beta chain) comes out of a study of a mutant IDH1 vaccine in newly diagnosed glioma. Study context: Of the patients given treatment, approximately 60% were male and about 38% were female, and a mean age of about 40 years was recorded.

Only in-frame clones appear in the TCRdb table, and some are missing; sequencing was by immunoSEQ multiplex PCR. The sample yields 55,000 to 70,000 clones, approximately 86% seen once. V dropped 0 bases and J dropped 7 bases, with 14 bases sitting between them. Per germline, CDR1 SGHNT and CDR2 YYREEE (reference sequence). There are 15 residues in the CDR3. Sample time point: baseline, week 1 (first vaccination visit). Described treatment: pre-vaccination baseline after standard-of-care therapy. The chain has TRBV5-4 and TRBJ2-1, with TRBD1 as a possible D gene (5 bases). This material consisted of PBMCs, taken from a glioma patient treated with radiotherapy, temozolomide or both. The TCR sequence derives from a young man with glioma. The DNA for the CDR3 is TGTGCCAGCAGCTTGGGAACAGGCTTCGGAAATGAGCAGTTCTTC. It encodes CASSLGTGFGNEQFF.